The 10 T cell receptor beta chains below all came from one sample that was sequenced in a study of T cell repertoires in cytomegalovirus infection. For these receptors, no antigen is known. MiXCR was run by TCRdb on the reads, yielding one entry per CDR3 protein. The sample lists around 770,000 distinct CDR3 sequences; about 29% were seen once. The specimen comprised cultured CD8+ T cells from PBMCs, sampled from culture after CMV antigen stimulation. The source of these receptors is a human donor in good health (CMV status not recorded). Some clones in this sample may be carry-over from other donors' samples.

This clonotype came up a few times. The rearrangement joins TRBV18 to TRBJ2-1, with 9 bases that match TRBD1. The V gene end was trimmed by 2 bases and the J gene end by 7 bases; junction bases not matched to a gene: 6. The germline V gene has CDR1 KGHSH and CDR2 LQKENI. The CDR3 is 15 amino acids. The CDR3 protein is CASSPKDRGLNEQFF. Here the CDR3 DNA reads TGTGCCAGCTCACCAAAAGACAGGGGGTTAAATGAGCAGTTCTTC. Full variable domain (missing parts from reference TRBV18 and TRBJ2-1): NAGVMQNPRHLVRRRGQEARLRCSPMKGHSHVYWYRQLPEEGLKFMVYLQKENIIDESGMPKERFSAEFPKEGPSILRIQQVVRGDSAAYFCASSPKDRGLNEQFFGPGTRLTVL.

The chain uses TRBV5-6 and TRBJ2-3; a weak D match, TRBD2 (6 bases). The V end lost 0 bases, the J end lost 4 bases, and 12 bases lay between the germline ends. From germline, CDR1 is SGHDT and CDR2 YYEEEE. This CDR3 has 15 amino acids. The CDR3 DNA sequence: TGTGCCAGCAGCTTGGTTGCGGGGTTGGCAGATACGCAGTATTTT. Protein product: CASSLVAGLADTQYF.

The chain uses TRBV11-2 and TRBJ2-2; 7 bases fit TRBD2. This CDR3 has 15 amino acids. Trimming took 7 bases from V and 5 from J; bases not matched to a gene: 10. From germline, CDR1 is SGHAT and CDR2 FQNNGV. Here the CDR3 DNA reads TGTGCCAGCAAGTCTGGACGGGGGGTTACCGGGGAGCTGTTTTTT. Residues: CASKSGRGVTGELFF. Drawing the rest from reference TRBV11-2 and TRBJ2-2, the complete variable domain is EAGVAQSPRYKIIEKRQSVAFWCNPISGHATLYWYQQILGQGPKLLIQFQNNGVVDDSQLPKDRFSAERLKGVDSTLKIQPAKLEDSAVYLCASKSGRGVTGELFFGEGSRLTVL.

This chain connects TRBV2 to TRBJ1-2; TRBD1 might be the D (6 bases). V was clipped by 6 bases and J by 4 bases, with 18 bases between them. The CDR3 length is 15 residues. CDR1 is SNHLY and CDR2 is FYNNEI in the germline V gene. Written as DNA, the CDR3 is TGTGCCAGCAGCAGGGGACTCAAATCCTCCTATGGCTACACCTTC. Translation gives CASSRGLKSSYGYTF.

The table lists this clonotype with a few counts. The chain has TRBV4-1 and TRBJ2-1; D gene ambiguous. V was clipped by 1 base and J by 0 bases, with 7 bases between them. This CDR3 region has 15 residues. Germline CDR1 and CDR2: MGHRA and YSYEKL. The DNA for the CDR3 is TGCGCCAGCAGCCAAGTTTATAGCTCCTACAATGAGCAGTTCTTC. Translated, it gives CASSQVYSSYNEQFF.

There are a few counts of this clonotype. The chain links TRBV2 to TRBJ1-4; D perhaps matches TRBD1 (5 bases). Germline lookup yields CDR1 SNHLY and CDR2 FYNNEI. The V end was cut by 10 bases, the J end by 8 bases, with 20 bases between. The CDR3 length is 14 residues. As DNA, the CDR3 is TGTGCCACGGCAGGGCCTATTTGGGAGGAAAAACTGTTTTTT. It specifies CATAGPIWEEKLFF.

The table lists this clonotype with a count of one. The chain couples TRBV4-2 to TRBJ2-5; tentatively, D is TRBD2 (6 bases). Deletions cut 0 bases from V and 2 bases from J, with 16 bases between. Per the germline V gene, CDR1 is LGHNA and CDR2 is YNFKEQ. The CDR3 sequence is 17 residues long. The CDR3, as DNA: TGTGCCAGCAGCCAAGAGGTGGCGGGGTCCCTTCAAGAGACCCAGTACTTC. Protein: CASSQEVAGSLQETQYF.

The chain uses TRBV4-3 and TRBJ2-7; 8 bases are shared with TRBD2. The germline V gene encodes CDR1 LGHNA and CDR2 YSLEER. V was clipped by 5 bases and J by 2 bases; unmatched bases: 14. The CDR3 has 17 residues. The CDR3 sequence is CASSGAGAALKTYEQYV. The CDR3 bases are TGCGCCAGCAGCGGAGCGGGGGCGGCCCTAAAAACCTACGAGCAGTACGTC.

This clonotype occurred a few times. DNA of the CDR3: TGTGCCAGCAGTTACGGGGGGGGCCCGAACGAGCAGTACGTC. It encodes CASSYGGGPNEQYV. The J gene is TRBJ2-7, the V gene TRBV6-6; a weak D match, TRBD2 (7 bases). The CDR3 has 14 amino acids. The ends were cut back, 2 bases at V and 5 bases at J, with 13 bases in the middle. Looked up from germline, CDR1 is MNHNY and CDR2 is SVGAGI (reference sequence).

The chain uses TRBV28 and TRBJ1-1; 10 bases agree with TRBD1. The V and J ends lost 5 bases and 0 bases, in that order; junction bases with no gene match: 9. The CDR3 has 17 residues. The germline V gene has CDR1 MDHEN and CDR2 SYDVKM. The CDR3 DNA reads as TGTGCCAGCAGTCCTACCGGGACAGGGGTAGTGAACACTGAAGCTTTCTTT. Its protein is CASSPTGTGVVNTEAFF.